The TCR beta chain under discussion was sequenced for a study of OX40 agonist ivuxolimab in advanced cancers. The data were produced by immunoSEQ multiplex PCR, yet TCRdb's version contains in-frame clones alone and is incomplete. The sample records roughly 100,000 clones, 85% to 90% being singletons. Baseline was the first blood sampling point, followed by cycle 4 day 1 and cycle 7 day 1. Study-level points and caveats: Undetermined was the antigen specificity of the expanded peripheral T cells. There were, on average, more expanded clones in CD8+ T cells than in CD4+. CD4+ and CD8+ blood T cells expanded clonally by week 6 at 0.1 to 3.0 mg/kg.

As concerns this clone: Its antigen remains unidentified.

CDR3 length: 16 amino acids. CDR1 and CDR2 from the germline V gene are KGHSH and LQKENI. Unmatched junction bases numbered 7, after V lost 5 bases and J lost 1 base. The TCR comes from an adult with an advanced solid tumor such as melanoma, head and neck, liver or kidney cancer. The V call is TRBV18, the J call TRBJ2-3; TRBD2 aligns across 9 bases. The sequenced sample was CD4+ or CD8+ T cells sorted from blood, obtained in a trial of the OX40 agonist ivuxolimab. The CDR3 region has the DNA TGTGCCAGCTCATCCCGGGTAGCGGGGGGCACAGATACGCAGTATTTT. It is translated as CASSSRVAGGTDTQYF.